This T cell receptor beta chain originates from a study of regulatory T cells in long-lasting Graves disease. This CDR3 is 16 amino acids long. J was trimmed by 1 base and V by 2 bases; bases with no gene match: 7. The germline V gene has CDR1 SEHNR and CDR2 FQNEAQ (reference sequence). Through Arm-PCR of CDR3 regions and iRepertoire HTBI primers, TCR beta libraries were built. Each CDR3 protein gets one entry after TCRdb re-called the multiplex PCR reads with MiXCR. The sample lists about 620,000 distinct CDR3 sequences, around 17% occurring once. Time point noted: newly diagnosed GD, antithyroid drugs for less than 3 months. Construction of the TCR library relied on RNA isolated from PBMCs. In this sample, this clonotype turned up a few times. These same data were also listed under a study on T cells in Graves' hyperthyroidism and ophthalmopathy. That paper notes: HTBI primers were used for first-round RT-PCR of the TCR CDR3.

The V call is TRBV7-9, the J call TRBJ2-7, with TRBD2 matching 8 bases. This clonotype was obtained from a woman aged 25 to 45 with Graves disease. Source: peripheral blood mononuclear cells (PBMCs), taken at new diagnosis, from a patient treated with antithyroid drugs. The CDR3 sequence: CASSLKAGLGSYEQYF. The CDR3 DNA sequence: TGTGCCAGCAGCTTAAAGGCGGGACTAGGATCCTACGAGCAGTACTTC.